The clone carrying this T cell receptor beta chain was found a few times. The sample comes from a study of blood T cell repertoires in COVID-19. Study-level information: Acute and convalescent COVID-19 samples came from the United States, Italy and Spain. T cells, B-cell-depleted T cells, or PBMCs provided the cDNA or gDNA that served as material.

The V and J ends lost 4 bases and 0 bases, in that order; junction bases with no gene match: 9. CDR1 and CDR2 from the germline V gene are SGDLS and YYNGEE. This CDR3 contains 17 residues. Authors' processing steps: Amplifying reference gene primers gave estimates of nucleated cell counts. Profiling relied on immunoSEQ multiplex PCR, and the TCRdb table lists in-frame clones only, not all of them. The V and J calls and clone size come from that table; D and trimming were worked out from the DNA. The top ten hold 3.5% to 4.5% of the sample, which has around 330,000 clones, around 87% seen once. The sequencing input was peripheral blood. This chain uses TRBV9 with TRBJ2-3, with 9 bases matching TRBD2. The clonotype was recovered from a woman aged 45-65 years with active or convalescent COVID-19. CDR3 sequence (DNA): TGTGCCAGCAGCCGTCTAGCGGGGATTTCTAGCACAGATACGCAGTATTTT. It encodes CASSRLAGISSTDTQYF.